This T cell receptor (beta chain) derives from a study of chemoradiotherapy in HPV16-positive cancers. Study-wide context: A couple of HPV16-positive patients' cells yielded candidate HPV-specific clones and common motifs.

The germline V and J ends were trimmed by 3 bases and 5 bases, with 14 bases remaining between them. Germline V gene data show CDR1 as SEHNR and CDR2 as FQNEAQ (reference sequence). This CDR3 contains 14 residues. Study-wide results and limits: Better recurrence-free survival went with HPV-responsive T-cell expansion in HPV16-positive patients. Candidate HPV-specific clones and E7-related TCR motifs grew in tumor during treatment. Functional assays defining HPV-specific T cells used only a couple of HPV16-positive patients.

To note about this clone: What it recognizes is unknown.

Only in-frame clones appear in the TCRdb table, and some are missing; sequencing was by immunoSEQ multiplex PCR. The data show roughly 14,000 clones, 60% to 75% seen once. The source is a human donor with HPV-associated anogenital cancer. The specimen was collected from a patient who underwent chemoradiotherapy. The J gene is TRBJ2-7, the V gene TRBV7-9; D is perhaps TRBD2 (5 bases). CDR3 bases: TGTGCCAGCAGCTTTTCCTTGGGAGCGAACGAGCAGTACTTC. Translating it yields CASSFSLGANEQYF.